This T cell receptor beta chain was profiled in a study of shared clonotypes between healthy human individuals. Study-level findings and limits: When naive CD4 clonotypes were compared across a handful of donors, approximately 5% were shared.

This CDR3 contains 15 residues. The V end lost 4 bases, the J end lost 2 bases, and 15 bases lay between the germline ends. Germline-derived CDR1 and CDR2 are WNHNN and SYGVQD (reference sequence). This clone was counted a single time. Antigen specificity is unknown. Profiled with immunoSEQ multiplex PCR; TCRdb holds only in-frame clones, not every one. Here the sample spans 2 million to 2.5 million clones, roughly 95% being singletons. This chain links TRBV10-1 with TRBJ2-7, with a tentative D call TRBD2 (6 bases). The sequence derives from a man aged 18 to 30 in good health. The sequenced material came from naive CD4+ T cells sorted from blood. Stated subset: CD45RA+ positively selected. The CDR3 nucleotides read TGCGCCAGCAGTGCCTCCGGGACTGGTGCCTACGAGCAGTACTTC. It encodes CASSASGTGAYEQYF.